What follows describes a single T cell receptor (beta chain). Ten or more counts support this clonotype. This receptor's antigen is unknown. No base qualities exist here, and no much larger clone lies one base off it. Libraries were constructed by RACE. Instrument used: NextSeq 500. During library preparation, unique molecular identifiers were attached to individual cDNA molecules so that TCRs could be counted in a quantitative, reproducible way. From each blood RNA sample, both TCR alpha and TCR beta chains were sequenced. On the study's bioinformatics: Samples had a median of around 92,000 TCRs, with a range from roughly 23,224 to 750,000. V, J and CDR3 annotation of the TCR reads was carried out using the Decombinator software suite. For the PS versus PT1 abundance plots, all samples were subsampled to the same number of TCRs (28,000). TCRs were defined as expanded if absent before sensitization and observed at least eight times at the 2-week time point. TCRdb passed the public sequencing reads through fastp at Q25 and MiXCR, retaining productive beta sequences. Rows are combined by CDR3 protein, so each entry shows the most common genes and DNA. The V and J calls, along with clone size, are taken from TCRdb and not from the paper's own processing. The table for this sample lists about 70,000 distinct CDR3 sequences; 8.5% of them were counted only once. The ten most abundant clones make up 3% to 4.5% of the sample.

This entry belongs to a study of human T cells and chemical hapten exposure (dated by TCRdb to the early 2020s). For the study in its entirety: For sensitization, 2% DPC in acetone was applied to a roughly 2 cm by roughly 2 cm area of upper inner arm skin. Patients additionally received weekly therapeutic DPC doses to the scalp throughout the roughly 25-week study period. Patch testing was done on the upper back using Finn chambers containing 0.01% DPC, and results were scored after 6 days according to International Contact Dermatitis Research Group standards. Most of the patients in the cohort were female, and the cohort covered alopecia areata with under or over 50% scalp involvement, alopecia totalis and alopecia universalis. Libraries were pooled for sequencing, and per-sample TCR yields varied mainly because of small differences in library volumes within the pool. The study tracked peripheral blood TCR repertoire changes in vivo during primary and secondary sensitization to the hapten diphenylcyclopropenone (DPC) in alopecia patients. Patient blood was sampled pre-sensitization (week 0) and at 2, 6 and about 24 weeks after DPC sensitization. For TCR sequencing, blood came from 25 to 35 alopecia patients at anywhere from one to four time points (pre-sensitization, 2, 6 and 24 weeks).

The sample's time point label, in plain terms: patch test 2, 6 weeks after DPC sensitization. The sample's treatment or condition label, in plain terms: therapeutic diphenylcyclopropenone sensitization with weekly scalp DPC. Blood at each patch-test visit was drawn before the patch test was applied. Patients were considered eligible if aged 18 to 70, diagnosed with alopecia and deemed suitable for DPC therapy, and patients were excluded if pregnant. Unfractionated whole blood was collected in Tempus Blood RNA tubes, and total RNA was extracted from that blood. Broader findings and caveats from the paper: DPC sensitization did not change how many TCRs were above 1 in 1000 frequency, and no evidence was found of alterations in global repertoire structure. Expanded TCRs formed significantly more large CDR3 similarity clusters than pre-sensitization or healthy control sets, consistent with antigen-driven responses. The number of PT1 expanded TCRs positively correlated with patch test score, significant at thresholds 8, 16 and 32 but not 4. After repeated subsampling, the strength of the expansion versus patch-test correlation and the threshold at which it became significant changed. Because all patients had alopecia, a presumed autoimmune disease, the immune response of the patients might differ from that of healthy individuals.

The sequence was obtained from a woman between 45 and 65 years old with alopecia areata. Some clones in this sample may be carry-over from other donors' samples. This sample comprised whole blood, obtained in connection with sensitization to the hapten diphenylcyclopropenone (DPC).

This receptor has the CDR3 CASTRDRPWAPQHF. The nucleotide sequence reads as follows: TGTGCCAGCACTCGGGACAGGCCTTGGGCGCCCCAGCATTTT. Rearrangement joined TRBV12-3 or TRBV12-4 to TRBJ1-5; 8 junctional bases match TRBD1. Trimming removed 7 bases from V and 9 bases from J; the gene matches leave 11 bases unexplained. Inclusive of the bounding cysteine and phenylalanine, the CDR3 is 14 residues long. Only CDR3 DNA remains: 42 bases, in frame from the first base.